Each of the 30 T cell receptor beta chains below was sequenced from the same sample in a study of T-cell memory formation after mild COVID-19. TCRdb re-derived calls from the 5' RACE reads in MiXCR, one entry per CDR3 protein. The repertoire has fewer than 500,000 distinct CDR3 sequences, about 23% of them found once; the top ten carry approximately 12%. The material sequenced was PBMCs or a T cell subset sorted from them (not recorded which). The origin of the receptors is an adult woman who had mild COVID-19 (a few samples of this study predate the infection). Cell type and time point are not known.

This clonotype has just a few counts. The V gene is TRBV10-3, the J gene TRBJ2-3, with 7 nucleotides matching TRBD2. V shed 9 bases, J shed 0 bases, and the junction held 9 bases outside the gene matches. Germline V gives CDR1 ENHRY, CDR2 SYGVKD. The CDR3 extends over 15 amino acids. The CDR3 bases are TGTGCCATACGCAGACTAGCACTTAGCACAGATACGCAGTATTTT. Protein sequence: CAIRRLALSTDTQYF.

This clonotype has a handful of counts. This chain uses TRBV12-3 or TRBV12-4 with TRBJ2-3; D may be TRBD2 (6 bases). The length of the CDR3 is 14 residues. Trimming pared 5 bases from V and 1 base from J, leaving 10 bases between. CDR3 DNA: TGTGCCAGCAGTCCTAGCGCCGGCACAGATACGCAGTATTTT. This encodes CASSPSAGTDTQYF.

The genes are TRBV7-6 and TRBJ2-1, with D possibly being TRBD2 (5 bases). V was pared by 3 bases and J by 1 base, with 19 bases between. The CDR3 has 18 residues. Germline assignment: CDR1 SGHVS and CDR2 FNYEAQ. The CDR3 DNA follows: TGTGCCAGCAGCTTCCCCCGCGGGCGGGTCGAATCCTACAATGAGCAGTTCTTC. This translates into CASSFPRGRVESYNEQFF.

This chain joins TRBV12-3 or TRBV12-4 and TRBJ1-2; D remains ambiguous. The CDR3 length is 13 residues. V lost 7 bases and J 8 bases, leaving 17 bases between the germline ends. The CDR3 DNA is TGTGCCAGCACCCTAGTCCGGGATGGCGGCTACACCTTC. Translating it yields CASTLVRDGGYTF.

The rearrangement joins TRBV24-1 to TRBJ2-1, with TRBD2 identical over 14 bases. The CDR3 has 19 residues. Trimming took 5 bases from V and 10 from J; bases not matched to a gene: 18. Germline assignment: CDR1 KGHDR and CDR2 SFDVKD. Here the CDR3 DNA reads TGTGCCACCAGTGTACCCGGACTAGCGGGAGGCACAGGGTTCGGGGAGCAGTTCTTC. Translated: CATSVPGLAGGTGFGEQFF.

The chain joins TRBV10-3 to TRBJ2-3, with D perhaps matching TRBD2 (5 bases). The CDR3 runs to 14 residues. The germline V gene has CDR1 ENHRY and CDR2 SYGVKD. V gave up 3 bases and J gave up 5 bases, with 12 bases separating them. In nucleotides, the CDR3 is TGTGCCATCAGTGATCCGGGTCGGGAAGATACGCAGTATTTT. Its translation is CAISDPGREDTQYF.

The gene calls are TRBV11-2 and TRBJ2-5; a possible D gene is TRBD2 (6 bases). The CDR3 totals 16 residues. V dropped 3 bases and J dropped 4 bases, with 18 bases sitting between them. CDR1 is SGHAT, CDR2 FQNNGV, per germline. CDR3 sequence reads: CASSLEDGGIGETQYF. CDR3 bases: TGTGCCAGCAGCTTGGAGGACGGGGGAATAGGAGAGACCCAGTACTTC.

This clonotype was detected a few times. Here the CDR3 DNA reads TGTGCCAGCAGCCCGGCCGTCGCGGGACTAGAGGCCTACAATGAGCAGTTCTTC. It specifies CASSPAVAGLEAYNEQFF. The gene calls are TRBV7-9 and TRBJ2-1; TRBD2 agrees at 8 bases. The V segment lost 5 bases and the J segment 2 bases; nucleotides outside the gene matches: 14. This CDR3 has 18 residues. CDR1 and CDR2 (germline): SEHNR, FQNEAQ (reference sequence). The complete variable domain, with remaining parts taken from reference TRBV7-9 and TRBJ2-1, reads DTGVSQNPRHKITKRGQNVTFRCDPISEHNRLYWYRQTLGQGPEFLTYFQNEAQLEKSRLLSDRFSAERPKGSFSTLEIQRTEQGDSAMYLCASSPAVAGLEAYNEQFFGPGTRLTVL.

This clonotype has at least ten counts. The rearrangement links TRBV6-5 to TRBJ2-2; the match to TRBD2 covers 16 bases. Germline V lookup: CDR1 MNHEY, CDR2 SVGAGI. J lost 2 bases, V lost 6 bases, and 15 bases had no gene match. This CDR3 has 21 amino acids. The CDR3 region is CASSYLGLAGGFWGNTGELFF. For the CDR3, the DNA is TGTGCCAGCAGCTACCTGGGACTAGCGGGAGGGTTTTGGGGAAACACCGGGGAGCTGTTTTTT.

This clonotype was counted only a few times. This chain links TRBV19 with TRBJ2-2; D is ambiguous. CDR1 and CDR2 (germline): LNHDA, SQIVND (reference sequence). The CDR3 has 13 amino acids. Deletions cut 4 bases from V and 3 bases from J, with 6 bases between. The CDR3 region is CASSSWDTGELFF. The CDR3 DNA reads as TGTGCCAGTAGTAGTTGGGACACCGGGGAGCTGTTTTTT.

The chain has TRBV7-6 and TRBJ1-4; D may be TRBD1 (5 bases). The germline V and J ends were trimmed by 1 base and 7 bases, with 10 bases remaining between them. The CDR3 covers 14 residues. CDR1 is SGHVS and CDR2 is FNYEAQ in the germline V gene. CDR3: CASSLEVGVEKLFF. For the CDR3, the DNA is TGTGCCAGCAGCTTAGAAGTAGGGGTTGAAAAACTGTTTTTT.

Only a few counts were recorded for this clonotype. The chain combines TRBV5-1 with TRBJ1-4; D is perhaps TRBD1 (5 bases). Germline V CDR1 and CDR2: SGHRS, YFSETQ. The CDR3 covers 15 residues. Trimming stripped 4 bases from V and 4 bases from J, with 14 bases between. CDR3 region: CASSPGTALNEKLFF. DNA of the CDR3: TGCGCCAGCAGCCCCGGGACGGCTCTTAATGAAAAACTGTTTTTT. Looking up the rest from reference TRBV5-1 and TRBJ1-4 gives the full variable domain: KAGVTQTPRYLIKTRGQQVTLSCSPISGHRSVSWYQQTPGQGLQFLFEYFSETQRNKGNFPGRFSGRQFSNSRSEMNVSTLELGDSALYLCASSPGTALNEKLFFGSGTQLSVL.

The chain is built from TRBV4-3 and TRBJ1-2, with 9 bases aligning to TRBD1. V was clipped by 5 bases and J by 8 bases; unmatched bases: 3. The CDR3 has 12 residues. Germline-derived CDR1 and CDR2 are LGHNA and YSLEER. The CDR3 loop reads CASSTTGGGYTF. The CDR3 DNA is TGCGCCAGCAGCACGACAGGGGGAGGCTACACCTTC.

The rearrangement uses TRBV6-5 and TRBJ1-1, with a possible D match to TRBD1 (5 bases). The CDR3 length is 14 residues. CDR1 is MNHEY and CDR2 is SVGAGI in the germline V gene. V was cut by 7 bases and J by 3 bases, with 15 bases left in between. DNA of the CDR3: TGTGCCAGCACCTCTGTCAGGGTAGACACTGAAGCTTTCTTT. Translation: CASTSVRVDTEAFF.

There are a few counts of this clonotype. The rearrangement links TRBV7-3 to TRBJ2-5; 9 bases match TRBD2. Trimming removed 9 bases from V and 4 bases from J; junction bases left unmatched: 9. Germline assignment: CDR1 SGHTA and CDR2 FQGTGA. This CDR3 has 14 residues. CDR3 protein: CASARAGGGETQYF. The CDR3 DNA follows: TGTGCCAGTGCAAGAGCGGGAGGTGGAGAGACCCAGTACTTC.

The chain recombines TRBV12-3 or TRBV12-4 with TRBJ2-7; D not resolved. V was trimmed by 4 bases and J by 3 bases, leaving 16 bases between them. The CDR3 is 15 amino acids. The CDR3 nucleotides read TGTGCCAGCAGTTCCACTACCCCGGTCCGCTACGAGCAGTACTTC. The encoded protein is CASSSTTPVRYEQYF.

In its sample, this clonotype was seen many times. The V call is TRBV15, the J call TRBJ1-2; D remains ambiguous. There are 13 residues in the CDR3. Trimming removed 5 bases from V and 8 bases from J, with 15 bases in between. Germline loops: CDR1 LNHNV, CDR2 YYDKDF (reference sequence). This chain's CDR3 is CATSSTPRLGYTF. The CDR3 coding sequence is TGTGCCACCAGCTCGACCCCGCGGCTAGGCTACACCTTC.

The gene calls are TRBV21-1 and TRBJ2-3. TRBV21-1 is noted as a pseudogene. This CDR3 region has 16 residues. CDR3 DNA sequence: TGTGCCAGCAGCAAACCCCGTGCCATAGGCACAGATACGCAGTATTTT. This translates into CASSKPRAIGTDTQYF.

The genes are TRBV6-5 and TRBJ2-7, with TRBD2 matching over 7 bases. After removal of 4 bases from V and 5 bases from J, the junction contained 8 bases not matched to a gene. The CDR3 contains 14 residues. The V gene's germline CDR1 is MNHEY and CDR2 SVGAGI. The CDR3 nucleotides are TGTGCCAGCAGTTCCCATGGCGGGAGTAACGAGCAGTACTTC. Amino acid sequence: CASSSHGGSNEQYF.

Many counts were recorded for this clonotype. This chain connects TRBV7-8 to TRBJ2-3; D is unresolved. From germline, CDR1 is SGHVS and CDR2 FQNEAQ. The length of the CDR3 is 14 residues. V was trimmed by 7 bases and J by 1 base, leaving 12 bases between them. DNA of the CDR3: TGTGCCAGCACCCCCGCGGTGGGCACAGATACGCAGTATTTT. It encodes CASTPAVGTDTQYF.

In its sample, this clonotype was seen a few times. This chain joins TRBV12-3 or TRBV12-4 and TRBJ2-5, with 7 positions matching TRBD2. This CDR3 is 16 amino acids long. The V and J ends lost 1 base and 5 bases, in that order; junction bases with no gene match: 10. CDR3: CASSLDGRESGETQYF. In nucleotides, the CDR3 is TGTGCCAGCAGTTTAGACGGGCGGGAGAGTGGGGAGACCCAGTACTTC.

The table lists this clonotype with a few counts. This chain uses TRBV27 with TRBJ1-3; D is unresolved. In germline, CDR1 is MNHEY, CDR2 SMNVEV (reference sequence). The germline V and J ends were trimmed by 5 bases and 2 bases, with 19 bases remaining between them. This CDR3 has 17 amino acids. The CDR3, as DNA: TGTGCCAGCAGTCGATACAACAATCAGTCTCCTGGAAACACCATATATTTT. Protein sequence: CASSRYNNQSPGNTIYF.

This clonotype occurred a few times. The V gene is TRBV5-4, the J gene TRBJ2-7, with 8 bases fitting TRBD1. CDR1 is SGHNT, CDR2 YYREEE, per germline (reference sequence). CDR3 size: 15 residues. The ends lost 3 bases at V and 1 base at J; junction bases unmatched: 6. CDR3 bases: TGTGCCAGCAGCTCCCGGGACAGGCCGTCCTACGAGCAGTACTTC. Protein: CASSSRDRPSYEQYF.

This clonotype was counted only a few times. The chain employs TRBV29-1 and TRBJ2-1; possibly TRBD1 or TRBD2 for D (5 bases each). The V end lost 1 base, the J end lost 8 bases, and 9 bases lay between the germline ends. The CDR3 is 12 residues long. Per the germline V gene, CDR1 is SQVTM and CDR2 is ANQGSEA. DNA for the CDR3: TGCAGCGTTGAAGTCCGAGGGGATGAGCAGTTCTTC. Protein sequence: CSVEVRGDEQFF.

In regard to this clonotype: With a much larger clone just one base away, this may be a read error. This chain uses TRBV7-2 with TRBJ1-2, with TRBD1 as a possible D gene (5 bases). Germline CDR1 reads SGHTA; CDR2 reads FQGNSA. Trimming took 5 bases from V and 4 from J, leaving 11 bases between them. The CDR3 extends over 13 amino acids. CDR3 sequence reads: CASSTWDGYGYTF. CDR3 in DNA: TGTGCCAGCAGCACCTGGGACGGCTATGGCTACACCTTC.

The chain links TRBV30 to TRBJ1-5; D is uncertain. The CDR3 is made up of 15 amino acids. V lost 0 bases and J lost 4, with 13 bases in between. Germline V gene sequence: CDR1 GTSNPN, CDR2 SVGIG (reference sequence). The CDR3 region has the DNA TGTGCCTGGAGTGTACCCCAGAAACTTAATCAGCCCCAGCATTTT. Translating gives CAWSVPQKLNQPQHF.

The chain joins TRBV5-1 to TRBJ2-3; no clear D gene. V shed 2 bases and J shed 2 bases, with 12 bases lying between them. Germline V gene lookup returns CDR1 SGHRS and CDR2 YFSETQ. The CDR3 covers 15 residues. CDR3 loop: CASSFTPASTDTQYF. The CDR3 DNA follows: TGCGCCAGCAGCTTCACCCCTGCCTCCACAGATACGCAGTATTTT.

The chain links TRBV2 to TRBJ1-6; 8 positions match TRBD1. The CDR3 is 17 amino acids. CDR1 is SNHLY and CDR2 is FYNNEI in the germline V gene. After removal of 6 bases from V and 3 bases from J, the junction contained 10 bases not matched to a gene. This CDR3 reads CASSIQEDRVYNSPLHF. The CDR3 DNA follows: TGTGCCAGCAGCATACAAGAGGACAGGGTCTATAATTCACCCCTCCACTTT. The full variable domain, in which reference TRBV2 and TRBJ1-6 provide the parts outside the CDR3, is EPEVTQTPSHQVTQMGQEVILRCVPISNHLYFYWYRQILGQKVEFLVSFYNNEISEKSEIFDDQFSVERPDGSNFTLKIRSTKLEDSAMYFCASSIQEDRVYNSPLHFGNGTRLTVT.

The chain uses TRBV4-1 and TRBJ1-2; a possible D gene is TRBD1 (6 bases). Between the trimmed V and J ends, which lost 3 bases and 8 bases, there was a span of 10 bases. The germline V gene encodes CDR1 MGHRA and CDR2 YSYEKL. There are 12 residues in the CDR3. The CDR3 reads CASSQGGGGYTF. In DNA, the CDR3 is TGCGCCAGCAGCCAGGGGGGGGGCGGCTACACCTTC.

A few counts support this clonotype. V is TRBV6-4 and J is TRBJ2-3; D is ambiguous. Per germline, CDR1 MRHNA and CDR2 SNTAGT. This CDR3 region has 13 residues. With 2 bases removed from V and 4 bases from J, the gap between germline ends came to 7 bases. CDR3 in DNA: TGTGCCAGCAGTGACGGGGAAGCAGATACGCAGTATTTT. Protein product: CASSDGEADTQYF.